This entry features one T cell receptor (beta chain) sequence. Its binding antigen is unknown. Base quality data are lacking; no much larger clone is found one base away. TCRbeta CDR3 regions were amplified from genomic DNA using the immunoSEQ Assay, a bias-controlled multiplex PCR. Per the original workflow: The number of nucleated cells in each sample was estimated from the amplification of reference gene primers within the assay. To quantify the absolute abundance of each unique TCRbeta CDR3 rearrangement, sequence reads were collapsed and filtered. For each sample, productive Simpson clonality was calculated by taking the square root of Simpson's diversity index across productive rearrangements. TCRdb re-hosts the immuneACCESS table, in-frame sequences only. Its copies lack some clones; in the studies checked, an unresolved V gene accounts for under half of them, and the cause for the rest is not known. V and J calls and clone size are copied from that table; D and trimming were computed from the DNA. In this sample the table shows approximately 240,000 clones, nearly 85% of which occur a single time. Roughly 5% of the sample is in the top ten clones.

Whole blood was collected in K2EDTA tubes by collaborating institutions according to the institutions' own protocols. For TCRbeta analysis, collaborator samples were shipped as frozen whole blood, as isolated PBMCs, or as DNA extracted from either sample type. These data belong to a study of blood T cell repertoires in COVID-19 (dated by TCRdb to the early 2020s). About the full investigation: Collaborator samples came from the United States, Italy and Spain and covered acute and convalescent phases of COVID-19. The material from the prospective study consisted of cDNA or gDNA derived from T cells, B-cell-depleted T cells, or PBMCs. The dataset comprised deeply sampled blood TCRbeta repertoires from subjects exposed to, actively infected with, or recovered from COVID-19. A freely available public database, intended as a resource for researchers studying the immune response to SARS-CoV-2, is where the repertoires were released. The samples were drawn from two sources: the first 160 participants of the ongoing ImmuneRACE study, and approximately 1,300 subjects contributed by 6 global collaborators. Nearly every sample came with metadata listing a de-identified subject ID, COVID-19 status, age in years and sex. Where available, HLA class I and class II types were taken from metadata supplied by the sample provider and were not determined by assay-based typing.

The research as a whole found: The quantity of clinical and demographic metadata differed by source and by participant and was supplied without curation.

What was sequenced was peripheral blood. This clonotype was sampled from a human donor in a cohort sampled during active COVID-19.

CDR3 region: CASSGFSYNEQFF. In nucleotide form, the sequence is TGTGCCAGTTCAGGTTTTTCCTACAATGAGCAGTTCTTC. The rearrangement joined TRBV19 to TRBJ2-1; no confident D gene assignment can be made. The CDR3 covers 13 residues, taking in both the cysteine and the phenylalanine. Only the CDR3 region is kept as DNA, spanning 39 bases read in frame from base 1. As encoded in the germline V gene (reference sequence), CDR1 is LNHDA while CDR2 is SQIVND. The trim is 8 bases for V and 1 base for J, with a gap of 9 bases between the germline ends. Supplemented by the reference TRBV19 and TRBJ2-1 proteins around the CDR3, the complete variable domain is DGGITQSPKYLFRKEGQNVTLSCEQNLNHDAMYWYRQDPGQGLRLIYYSQIVNDFQKGDIAEGYSVSREKKESFPLTVTSAQKNPTAFYLCASSGFSYNEQFFGPGTRLTVL.